This T cell receptor (beta chain) was profiled in a study of cytomegalovirus exposure and HLA in healthy donors. Notes on this clone: Its antigen is still unknown.

This table comes from immunoSEQ multiplex PCR, and its TCRdb copy is limited to in-frame clones, with some not included. This sample has roughly 300,000 clones, with about 85% found just once. Germline values: CDR1 MNHEY, CDR2 SMNVEV (reference sequence). The CDR3 runs 12 residues. Trimming removed 8 bases from V and 2 bases from J, with 10 bases in between. General observations from the study: Researchers counted around 180 TCR beta chains as cytomegalovirus-associated.

The receptor was derived from a woman in her twenties or thirties in good health and CMV-seropositive. The sequencing input was PBMCs. This chain joins TRBV27 and TRBJ2-7; D is unresolved. CDR3 DNA sequence: TGTGCCAGCGCTGCTAGTCCCTACGAGCAGTACTTC. Translating gives CASAASPYEQYF.